This T cell receptor (beta chain) was identified in a study of radiotherapy plus CTLA-4 blockade in lung cancer. The CDR3 loop spans 16 amino acids. J was trimmed by 1 base and V by 1 base; bases with no gene match: 4. Germline CDR1 is SEHNR and CDR2 is FQNEAQ (reference sequence). The method was immunoSEQ multiplex PCR; TCRdb's version includes in-frame clones alone and lacks a portion of them. The sample contains 50,000 to 70,000 clones, 70% to 85% of which appear only once. The rearrangement joins TRBV7-9 to TRBJ2-4, with TRBD1 matching over 7 bases. This TCR came from a human donor with non-small cell lung cancer who had a partial response to radiotherapy plus ipilimumab. The sample in question was peripheral blood, obtained from a patient treated with radiotherapy plus ipilimumab. CDR3 region: CASSLEGARAKNIQYF. The DNA for the CDR3 is TGTGCCAGCAGCTTAGAGGGGGCGCGGGCCAAAAACATTCAGTACTTC.